A single sample is the source of the 18 T cell receptor beta chains below, sequenced in a study of OX40 agonist ivuxolimab in advanced cancers. Sequencing was performed with immunoSEQ multiplex PCR; in TCRdb, only in-frame clones are kept and a portion is missing. The table has roughly 79,000 clones, 84% seen once. Sample: CD4+ or CD8+ T cells sorted from blood, taken in a trial of the OX40 agonist ivuxolimab. These receptors came from an adult with an advanced solid tumor such as melanoma, head and neck, liver or kidney cancer.

This chain connects TRBV29-1 to TRBJ1-4, with TRBD1 identical over 9 bases. V trimming: 0 bases; J trimming: 8 bases; junction bases outside the gene matches: 16. There are 18 residues in the CDR3. Germline loops: CDR1 SQVTM, CDR2 ANQGSEA. CDR3 residues: CSVEDQKGEQGAREKLFF. The CDR3, as DNA: TGCAGCGTTGAAGATCAGAAGGGGGAACAGGGGGCGCGGGAAAAACTGTTTTTT.

The rearrangement uses TRBV7-6 and TRBJ2-3, with a weak D call TRBD1 (5 bases). The CDR3 extends over 15 amino acids. The V end was cut by 1 base, the J end by 6 bases, with 14 bases between. The germline gives CDR1 SGHVS, CDR2 FNYEAQ. The CDR3 DNA is TGTGCCAGCAGCTTAGTTTGGTCCCAGGGCGATACGCAGTATTTT. It yields the protein CASSLVWSQGDTQYF.

This chain joins TRBV9 and TRBJ2-7; D is ambiguous. V dropped 4 bases and J dropped 3 bases, with 17 bases sitting between them. The V gene's germline CDR1 is SGDLS and CDR2 YYNGEE. The CDR3 covers 15 residues. DNA for the CDR3: TGTGCCAGCAGCCCCATTACCGGGTCCCACTACGAGCAGTACTTC. This translates into CASSPITGSHYEQYF.

The V and J genes are TRBV19 and TRBJ1-3; a possible D gene is TRBD1 (5 bases). CDR1 and CDR2 (germline): LNHDA, SQIVND (reference sequence). The CDR3 runs to 15 residues. V was cut by 5 bases and J by 4 bases, with 15 bases left in between. Written as DNA, the CDR3 is TGTGCCAGTAGTCCCCCGGGGCGCCGAGGAAACACCATATATTTT. Translation gives CASSPPGRRGNTIYF.

The chain recombines TRBV30 with TRBJ1-2, with D perhaps matching TRBD1 (6 bases). Germline CDR1 and CDR2: GTSNPN and SVGIG (reference sequence). The length of the CDR3 is 15 residues. Trimming removed 2 bases from V and 8 bases from J, with 21 bases in between. CDR3 loop: CAWSFSLGTPSGYTF. In DNA, the CDR3 is TGTGCCTGGAGTTTCTCCCTCGGGACACCAAGCGGCTACACCTTC.

The rearrangement links TRBV2 to TRBJ1-4, with D unresolved. The CDR3 is 18 residues long. Germline CDR1 is SNHLY and CDR2 is FYNNEI. The V and J ends lost 1 base and 5 bases respectively, with 20 bases between them. CDR3 in amino acids: CASSEVGFGPDQNEKLFF. Here the CDR3 DNA reads TGTGCCAGCAGTGAAGTTGGGTTTGGGCCAGATCAAAATGAAAAACTGTTTTTT.

This sequence joins TRBV7-3 and TRBJ2-1; 14 bases fit TRBD2. Germline V CDR1 and CDR2: SGHTA, FQGTGA. The CDR3 is made up of 14 amino acids. Trimming took 5 bases from V and 7 from J; bases not matched to a gene: 1. CDR3 in DNA: TGTGCCAGCAGCCGGACTAGCGGGGGGAATGAGCAGTTCTTC. Residues: CASSRTSGGNEQFF.

The chain carries TRBV30 and TRBJ1-6; D ambiguous. In germline, CDR1 is GTSNPN, CDR2 SVGIG (reference sequence). V was cut by 3 bases and J by 3 bases, with 12 bases left in between. The CDR3 runs 15 residues. For the CDR3, the DNA is TGTGCCTGGAGCGGGAGGGTTTTCTATAATTCACCCCTCCACTTT. Translated: CAWSGRVFYNSPLHF.

The chain links TRBV7-2 to TRBJ1-4; tentative D call: TRBD1 (6 bases). The V gene lost 8 bases and the J gene lost 3 bases, with 16 bases spanning the gap. Looked up from germline, CDR1 is SGHTA and CDR2 is FQGNSA. CDR3 length equals 15 residues. The CDR3 sequence: CASRPSGAANEKLFF. The CDR3 coding sequence is TGTGCCAGCCGGCCCTCGGGGGCCGCTAATGAAAAACTGTTTTTT.

This sequence joins TRBV6-1 and TRBJ2-7; the D is unclear. Per the germline V gene, CDR1 is MNHNS and CDR2 is SASEGT. With 5 bases removed from V and 0 bases from J, the gap between germline ends came to 11 bases. The CDR3 is made up of 14 amino acids. The CDR3 DNA is TGTGCCAGCAGTTCACTGGGCAGCTCCTACGAGCAGTACTTC. Translating it yields CASSSLGSSYEQYF.

The chain combines TRBV5-1 with TRBJ2-1; D not certain. V shed 0 bases and J shed 7 bases, with 8 bases lying between them. The V gene's germline CDR1 is SGHRS and CDR2 YFSETQ. The CDR3 runs to 13 residues. The CDR3 is CASSLGSDNEQFF. CDR3 coding DNA: TGCGCCAGCAGCTTGGGGTCGGATAATGAGCAGTTCTTC.

There are a few counts of this clone. The rearrangement links TRBV6-1 to TRBJ2-3; 11 positions match TRBD2. Germline CDR1 reads MNHNS; CDR2 reads SASEGT. The CDR3 spans 15 residues. V lost 7 bases and J lost 5; bases outside the gene matches: 8. CDR3 bases: TGTGCCAGCACCAGTAGCGGGGGGGCCGTAGATACGCAGTATTTT. Encoded protein: CASTSSGGAVDTQYF.

To note about this clone: Within the sample, other DNA sequences also encode this same CDR3. The rearrangement joins TRBV7-2 to TRBJ2-3, with D unclear. Per germline, CDR1 SGHTA and CDR2 FQGNSA. This CDR3 has 12 amino acids. Deletions cut 5 bases from V and 0 bases from J, with 3 bases between. CDR3 region: CASSLSTDTQYF. Written as DNA, the CDR3 is TGTGCCAGCAGCCTAAGCACAGATACGCAGTATTTT.

The CDR3 protein is CASSLSSYNHEKLFF. The CDR3 DNA is TGTGCCAGCAGTTTATCGTCCTACAACCATGAAAAACTGTTTTTT. The V call is TRBV28, the J call TRBJ1-4, with D hard to call. Germline V CDR1 and CDR2: MDHEN, SYDVKM. CDR3 size: 15 residues. Trimming cost V 1 base and J 6 bases, with 12 bases left between them.

The genes are TRBV19 and TRBJ2-7; 8 nucleotides match TRBD1. Germline V gene data show CDR1 as LNHDA and CDR2 as SQIVND (reference sequence). V was pared by 7 bases and J by 5 bases, with 10 bases of the junction left unmatched. CDR3 length: 14 residues. The CDR3 reads CASTRTGPSDEQYF. The DNA of the CDR3 is TGTGCCAGTACCAGGACAGGGCCAAGCGACGAGCAGTACTTC.

V is TRBV6-6 and J is TRBJ2-2; no firm D call. Per the germline V gene, CDR1 is MNHNY and CDR2 is SVGAGI (reference sequence). This CDR3 has 14 residues. Trimming stripped 2 bases from V and 3 bases from J, with 7 bases between. CDR3 DNA: TGTGCCAGCAGTTACAATTGGGACACCGGGGAGCTGTTTTTT. The encoded protein is CASSYNWDTGELFF.

The rearrangement links TRBV15 to TRBJ2-2, with 10 bases lining up with TRBD2. The CDR3 length is 17 residues. Germline values: CDR1 LNHNV, CDR2 YYDKDF (reference sequence). J was trimmed by 6 bases and V by 3 bases; bases with no gene match: 10. The CDR3 region has the DNA TGTGCCACCAGCAGGGGATTAGCGGGAGGCCGCGCCGGGGAGCTGTTTTTT. This sequence encodes CATSRGLAGGRAGELFF.

The V call is TRBV10-3, the J call TRBJ1-1; D is unresolved. This CDR3 is built from 14 residues. The germline V gene has CDR1 ENHRY and CDR2 SYGVKD. Trimming pared 6 bases from V and 2 bases from J, leaving 13 bases between. The CDR3 bases are TGTGCCATCAGAGAGACGGCCGCAAACACTGAAGCTTTCTTT. Its protein product is CAIRETAANTEAFF.